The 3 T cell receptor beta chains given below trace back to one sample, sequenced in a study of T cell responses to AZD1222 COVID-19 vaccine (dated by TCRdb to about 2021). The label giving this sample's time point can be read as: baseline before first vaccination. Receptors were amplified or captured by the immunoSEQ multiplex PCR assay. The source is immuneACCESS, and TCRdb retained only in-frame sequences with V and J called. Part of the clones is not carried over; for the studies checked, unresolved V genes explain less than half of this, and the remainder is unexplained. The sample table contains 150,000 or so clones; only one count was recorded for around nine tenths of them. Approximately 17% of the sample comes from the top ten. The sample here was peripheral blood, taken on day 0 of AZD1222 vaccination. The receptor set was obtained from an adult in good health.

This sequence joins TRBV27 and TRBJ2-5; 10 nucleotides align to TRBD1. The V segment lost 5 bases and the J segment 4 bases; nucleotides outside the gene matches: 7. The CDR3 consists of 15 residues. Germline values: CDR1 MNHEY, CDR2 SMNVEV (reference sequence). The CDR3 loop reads CASSPRQGARETQYF. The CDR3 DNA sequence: TGTGCCAGCAGTCCGAGACAGGGGGCACGAGAGACCCAGTACTTC.

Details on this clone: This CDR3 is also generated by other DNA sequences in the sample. CDR3 region: CASLGQGYGYTF. The CDR3 nucleotides read TGTGCCAGCCTGGGACAGGGCTATGGCTACACCTTC. The genes are TRBV28 and TRBJ1-2, with 9 bases that match TRBD1. J lost 4 bases, V lost 8 bases, and 2 bases had no gene match. In germline, CDR1 is MDHEN, CDR2 SYDVKM. This CDR3 has 12 residues.

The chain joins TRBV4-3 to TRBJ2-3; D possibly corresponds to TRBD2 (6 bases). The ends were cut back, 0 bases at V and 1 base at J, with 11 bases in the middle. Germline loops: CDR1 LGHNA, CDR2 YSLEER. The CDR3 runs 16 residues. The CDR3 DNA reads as TGCGCCAGCAGCCAAGATAGGGGAGGCCGCACAGATACGCAGTATTTT. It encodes CASSQDRGGRTDTQYF.